The 12 T cell receptor beta chains in this list originate from one sample, sequenced in a study of early T cells in non-severe SARS-CoV-2 infection. TCRdb recomputed calls from the 5' RACE reads with MiXCR, one row per CDR3 protein. The data show 35,000 to 50,000 distinct CDR3 sequences, 20% to 25% seen once. Specimen: whole blood, collected at baseline. The receptors derive from an adult who was a healthcare worker with PCR-confirmed SARS-CoV-2 infection or an uninfected control (not recorded which).

The J gene is TRBJ1-2, the V gene TRBV10-2; D may be TRBD1 (5 bases). Between the trimmed V and J ends, which lost 0 bases and 3 bases, there was a span of 11 bases. The CDR3 length is 15 residues. Germline V CDR1 and CDR2: WSHSY, SAAADI. The CDR3 spells CASSESIRGDYGYTF. CDR3 nucleotides: TGCGCCAGCAGTGAGTCGATTAGGGGTGACTATGGCTACACCTTC.

The chain is built from TRBV29-1 and TRBJ2-3, with D unclear. V lost 5 bases, J lost 4 bases, and 19 bases lay in between. In germline, CDR1 is SQVTM, CDR2 ANQGSEA. The CDR3 has 15 amino acids. DNA for the CDR3: TGCAGCGTTCTGGGATTAGGAACCCCGGCAGATACGCAGTATTTT. Its protein is CSVLGLGTPADTQYF.

This clonotype has ten or more counts. This chain connects TRBV29-1 to TRBJ2-2, with no clear D. This CDR3 spans 11 amino acids. Trimming removed 6 bases from V and 3 bases from J, with 5 bases in between. The germline CDR1 and CDR2 sequences are SQVTM and ANQGSEA. Here the CDR3 reads CSVQDTGELFF. The DNA for the CDR3 is TGCAGCGTCCAAGACACCGGGGAGCTGTTTTTT.

This chain joins TRBV5-5 and TRBJ2-7; D possibly corresponds to TRBD1 (5 bases). CDR3 length: 13 residues. V was clipped by 0 bases and J by 1 base, with 5 bases between them. Germline lookup yields CDR1 SGHKS and CDR2 YYEKEE (reference sequence). This CDR3 is CASSLDRSYEQYF. The CDR3 nucleotides read TGTGCCAGCAGCTTGGACAGGTCCTACGAGCAGTACTTC.

This clonotype was observed a handful of times. The chain combines TRBV6-6 with TRBJ2-3, with D maybe TRBD1 (5 bases). V shed 2 bases and J shed 0 bases, with 6 bases lying between them. CDR3 length: 14 amino acids. Germline lookup yields CDR1 MNHNY and CDR2 SVGAGI (reference sequence). The CDR3 loop is CASSYGASTDTQYF. The CDR3 DNA follows: TGTGCCAGCAGTTACGGGGCTAGCACAGATACGCAGTATTTT.

This chain links TRBV11-2 with TRBJ1-1; no clear D. The CDR3 runs to 15 residues. CDR1 and CDR2 (germline): SGHAT, FQNNGV. The V and J ends lost 1 base and 1 base respectively, with 10 bases between them. This CDR3 reads CASSLGSWGNTEAFF. The CDR3 bases are TGTGCCAGCAGCTTAGGCAGCTGGGGGAACACTGAAGCTTTCTTT.

The chain has TRBV9 and TRBJ1-2; 10 bases are a match to TRBD1. V lost 4 bases and J lost 4; bases outside the gene matches: 4. Germline loops: CDR1 SGDLS, CDR2 YYNGEE. This CDR3 spans 14 amino acids. CDR3 sequence reads: CASSPGQGGYGYTF. The CDR3, as DNA: TGTGCCAGCAGCCCCGGACAGGGGGGCTATGGCTACACCTTC.

This clonotype was counted a few times. This chain connects TRBV29-1 to TRBJ1-4; D may be TRBD1 (5 bases). CDR3 length: 13 amino acids. CDR1 and CDR2 (germline): SQVTM, ANQGSEA. V lost 7 bases, J lost 3 bases, and 12 bases lay in between. The CDR3 bases are TGCAGCGCCCAGGGAGTGCCTAATGAAAAACTGTTTTTT. Amino acids: CSAQGVPNEKLFF.

This clonotype was detected many times. The chain employs TRBV20-1 and TRBJ2-5, with D maybe TRBD1 (6 bases). Germline V gene data show CDR1 as DFQATT and CDR2 as SNEGSKA (reference sequence). The length of the CDR3 is 17 residues. V lost 1 base and J 1 base, leaving 19 bases between the germline ends. The CDR3 protein is CSARGTENQGPQETQYF. The CDR3 region has the DNA TGCAGTGCTAGAGGGACGGAAAACCAGGGGCCCCAAGAGACCCAGTACTTC.

The chain is built from TRBV3-1 and TRBJ1-2, with no clear D. The CDR3 runs to 11 residues. V lost 0 bases to trimming and J lost 5 bases, with 1 base between them. Germline V gene data show CDR1 as LGHDT and CDR2 as YNNKEL (reference sequence). The CDR3 sequence: CASSQEYGYTF. In DNA form, the CDR3 reads TGTGCCAGCAGCCAAGAATATGGCTACACCTTC.

The chain joins TRBV7-3 to TRBJ2-1; D is undetermined. This CDR3 is built from 15 residues. Trimming shortened V by 5 bases and J by 0 bases, and 11 bases separated the two germline ends. Germline values: CDR1 SGHTA, CDR2 FQGTGA. The CDR3 nucleotides read TGTGCCAGCAGCCCGGACGTAAGCTCCTACAATGAGCAGTTCTTC. This translates into CASSPDVSSYNEQFF.

This clonotype has only a few counts. The V gene is TRBV12-3 or TRBV12-4, the J gene TRBJ1-3, with a tentative D call TRBD1 (6 bases). CDR3 length equals 14 residues. Trimming took 5 bases from V and 2 from J, leaving 10 bases between them. The CDR3 region has the DNA TGTGCCAGCAGTACCCGGACAGCTGGAAACACCATATATTTT. Translation: CASSTRTAGNTIYF.